This T cell receptor beta chain was documented in a study of blood T cell repertoires in COVID-19. How the authors handled the data: Amplifying reference gene primers gave estimates of nucleated cell counts. The protocol was immunoSEQ multiplex PCR, while the TCRdb copy is restricted to in-frame clones and leaves out a portion. D and trimming come from the DNA, and the V and J calls and clone size come from that table. The table includes some 180,000 clones, less than 85% detected once. Germline values: CDR1 SGHVS, CDR2 FNYEAQ. Losses at the gene ends were 5 bases for V and 6 bases for J; bases not matched to a gene: 7. This CDR3 is built from 15 residues.

The source of this sequence is a woman aged 55 to 70 with acute COVID-19. The chain is built from TRBV7-6 and TRBJ2-5, with 12 bases that match TRBD1. Sequences were obtained from PBMCs or T cells enriched from blood (not recorded which). This CDR3 is CASSAGTGGLKTQYF. CDR3 bases: TGTGCCAGCAGCGCCGGGACAGGGGGCTTGAAGACCCAGTACTTC. Full variable domain (rest looked up from reference TRBV7-6 and TRBJ2-5): GAGVSQSPRYKVTKRGQDVALRCDPISGHVSLYWYRQALGQGPEFLTYFNYEAQQDKSGLPNDRFSAERPEGSISTLTIQRTEQRDSAMYRCASSAGTGGLKTQYFGPGTRLLVL.